This is a list of T cell receptor beta chains from one sample in a study of identical twins. TCRdb used MiXCR to reprocess the 5' RACE reads, holding one entry per CDR3 protein. Counted here are about 340,000 distinct CDR3 sequences, about 12% occurring once; the ten biggest clones make up roughly 7%. These data also formed part of another study, on yellow fever vaccine responses in identical twins.

Sequencing used CD8+ T cells sorted from blood. These receptors originate from a woman younger than 35 in good health. Both conserved end residues are part of each CDR3. The D gene is left open where the match is weak. Some rows mark clone size as missing; the rest say once, few, many or name a class of expanded clone.

clone size,D gene,V gene,J gene,CDR3 DNA,CDR3 protein
NA,TRBD1,TRBV4-1,TRBJ2-1,TGCGCCAGCAGCCAAGACGACAGGGAGTCCTACAATGAGCAGTTCTTC,CASSQDDRESYNEQFF
NA,NA,TRBV3-1,TRBJ2-2,TGTGCCAGCAGCCAAGAAGTCACCACAACGGTCCCCGGGGAGCTGTTTTTT,CASSQEVTTTVPGELFF
NA,TRBD1,TRBV4-2,TRBJ2-1,TGTGCCAGCAGCCAAGTCCCCGGGACAGGGGCATACAATGAGCAGTTCTTC,CASSQVPGTGAYNEQFF
NA,TRBD1,TRBV27,TRBJ1-1,TGTGCCAGCAGTTTACTACTCGGACAGGCGAACACTGAAGCTTTCTTT,CASSLLLGQANTEAFF
NA,NA,TRBV3-1,TRBJ2-1,TGTGCCTTCTGCCCCGACCGTCCGGCAGGGCGGTACCACAATGAGCAGTTCTTC,CAFCPDRPAGRYHNEQFF
NA,TRBD2,TRBV20-1,TRBJ2-1,TGCAGTGCTAGAGGGGGGGATATAGCGGGAGGCACCTACAATGAGCAGTTCTTC,CSARGGDIAGGTYNEQFF
few,TRBD1,TRBV27,TRBJ2-2,TGTGCCAGCAGACAGGGGGTCTATAACACCGGGGAGCTGTTTTTT,CASRQGVYNTGELFF
many,NA,TRBV5-5,TRBJ1-5,TGTGCCAGCAGCTCAGATAGCAATCAGCCCCAGCATTTT,CASSSDSNQPQHF
many,TRBD1,TRBV7-6,TRBJ2-1,TGTGCCAGCAGCTCGGGACAGGGGAATGAGCAGTTCTTC,CASSSGQGNEQFF
many,TRBD1,TRBV20-1,TRBJ2-1,TGCAGTGCTCCGAAGCCGGACAGGGACTACAATGAGCAGTTCTTC,CSAPKPDRDYNEQFF
many,TRBD1,TRBV10-3,TRBJ1-1,TGTGCCACCGCGACAGGGCGAAACACTGAAGCTTTCTTT,CATATGRNTEAFF
NA,TRBD2,TRBV4-1,TRBJ2-5,TGCGCCAGCAGCCGGGGGACTAGCGGGCTACAAGAGACCCAGTACTTC,CASSRGTSGLQETQYF
many,NA,TRBV7-8,TRBJ2-1,TGTGCCAGCAGCCCTTCGACCAATTCCCCTGAGCAGTTCTTC,CASSPSTNSPEQFF
NA,NA,TRBV12-3/TRBV12-4,TRBJ1-5,TGTGCCAGCAGCCAAAACAGGGTCAGTCAGCCCCAGCATTTT,CASSQNRVSQPQHF
few,TRBD2,TRBV9,TRBJ2-1,TGTGCCAGCAGCGAAGGCGGCGGAGCGGGACATGAGCAGTTCTTC,CASSEGGGAGHEQFF
NA,TRBD2,TRBV13,TRBJ2-1,TGTGCCAGCAGCTTAAAGCCTAGCGGATACAATGAGCAGTTCTTC,CASSLKPSGYNEQFF
NA,NA,TRBV10-3,TRBJ2-3,TGTGCCATCAGTGAGCGCACAGATACGCAGTATTTT,CAISERTDTQYF
NA,NA,TRBV25-1,TRBJ2-1,TGTGCCAGCAGTGAATTGGGTGATAGCGAGACCCCTTCGGGCAATGAGCAGTTCTTC,CASSELGDSETPSGNEQFF